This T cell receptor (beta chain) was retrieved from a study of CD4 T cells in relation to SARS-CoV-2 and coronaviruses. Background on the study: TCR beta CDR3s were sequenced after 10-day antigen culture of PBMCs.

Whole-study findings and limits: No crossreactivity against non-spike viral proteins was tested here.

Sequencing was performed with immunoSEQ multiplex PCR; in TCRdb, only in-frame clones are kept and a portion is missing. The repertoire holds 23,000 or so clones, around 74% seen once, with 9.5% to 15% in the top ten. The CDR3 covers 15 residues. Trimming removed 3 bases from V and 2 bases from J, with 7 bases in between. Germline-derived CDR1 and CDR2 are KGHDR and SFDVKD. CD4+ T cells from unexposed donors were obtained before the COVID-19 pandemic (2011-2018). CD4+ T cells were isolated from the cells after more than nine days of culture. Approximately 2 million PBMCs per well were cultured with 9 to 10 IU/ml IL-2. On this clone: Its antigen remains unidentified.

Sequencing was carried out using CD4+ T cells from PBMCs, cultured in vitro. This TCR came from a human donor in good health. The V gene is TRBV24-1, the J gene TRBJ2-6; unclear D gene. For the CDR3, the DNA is TGTGCCACCAGTGATGTGGGGACTGGGGCCAACGTCCTGACTTTC. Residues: CATSDVGTGANVLTF.